This TCR beta chain was obtained from a study of T cell changes during pregnancy in multiple sclerosis. The table came from immunoSEQ multiplex PCR; TCRdb's copy has only in-frame clones and leaves some out. The table lists approximately 68,000 clones, 80% to 95% of them singletons. V lost 7 bases to trimming and J lost 3 bases, with 13 bases between them. Germline CDR1 and CDR2: SGHTA and FQGNSA. The CDR3 totals 13 residues. The source of this sequence is a female donor with multiple sclerosis, enrolled in a pregnancy study. Sample: peripheral blood, taken in the second trimester of pregnancy. The chain uses TRBV7-2 and TRBJ2-7, with D possibly being TRBD1 (6 bases). The CDR3, as DNA: TGTGCCAGCACCTTGATACAGGGCTACGAGCAGTACTTC. It is translated as CASTLIQGYEQYF.